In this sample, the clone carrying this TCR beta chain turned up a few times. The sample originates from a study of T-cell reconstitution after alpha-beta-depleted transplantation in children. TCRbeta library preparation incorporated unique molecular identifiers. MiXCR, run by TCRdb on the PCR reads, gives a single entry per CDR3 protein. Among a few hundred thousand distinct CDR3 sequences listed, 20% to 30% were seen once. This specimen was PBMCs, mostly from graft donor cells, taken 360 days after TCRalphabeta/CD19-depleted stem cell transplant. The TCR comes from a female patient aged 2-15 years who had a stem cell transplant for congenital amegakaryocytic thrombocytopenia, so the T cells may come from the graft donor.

As DNA, the CDR3 is TGCAGCCCCGCTCTACAGGGCAACACTGAAGCTTTCTTT. Its translation: CSPALQGNTEAFF. The V and J genes are TRBV29-1 and TRBJ1-1; weak D call: TRBD1 (6 bases). V lost 8 bases and J 2 bases, leaving 15 bases between the germline ends. CDR1 SQVTM and CDR2 ANQGSEA come from the germline V gene. CDR3 length: 13 amino acids.